This is a list of T cell receptor beta chains from one sample in a study of CD8 T cells in ankylosing spondylitis. TCRdb called the 5' RACE reads again in MiXCR, with one record for every CDR3 protein. The sample holds around 770,000 distinct CDR3 sequences, around 20% seen once. Source material: blood, either unsorted or a sorted T cell fraction (not recorded which). These receptors were collected from a male donor with ankylosing spondylitis. Each CDR3 is given with its conserved first and last residue. Fields, in order: D gene, J gene, V gene, CDR3 protein. A D gene is named only where the DNA matches it firmly.

D gene: TRBD2; J gene: TRBJ2-5; V gene: TRBV6-2/TRBV6-3; CDR3 protein: CASRAKGLANF
D gene: TRBD1; J gene: TRBJ1-2; V gene: TRBV27; CDR3 protein: CASSPDRGFGSIYGYTF
D gene: TRBD1; J gene: TRBJ2-3; V gene: TRBV6-5; CDR3 protein: CASSYPGQGTDTQYF
D gene: TRBD1; J gene: TRBJ1-3; V gene: TRBV20-1; CDR3 protein: CSATYRGSGNTIYF
D gene: TRBD2; J gene: TRBJ2-1; V gene: TRBV7-3; CDR3 protein: CASSPGPGLAGGYEQFF
D gene: NA; J gene: TRBJ1-1; V gene: TRBV5-1; CDR3 protein: CASSFGSQDTEAFF
D gene: NA; J gene: TRBJ2-6; V gene: TRBV12-3/TRBV12-4; CDR3 protein: CASSLRISGANVLTF
D gene: NA; J gene: TRBJ2-5; V gene: TRBV29-1; CDR3 protein: CSVDGTQETQYF
D gene: TRBD2; J gene: TRBJ2-3; V gene: TRBV5-1; CDR3 protein: CASSLLTSGVSTDTQYF
D gene: TRBD1; J gene: TRBJ1-1; V gene: TRBV6-1; CDR3 protein: CATHTGAGWTEAFF
D gene: NA; J gene: TRBJ1-6; V gene: TRBV7-9; CDR3 protein: CASSARMDSPLHF
D gene: TRBD1; J gene: TRBJ2-1; V gene: TRBV7-7; CDR3 protein: CASSGRTGTEQFF
D gene: NA; J gene: TRBJ2-6; V gene: TRBV4-1; CDR3 protein: CASSLQVAGANVLTF
D gene: NA; J gene: TRBJ2-3; V gene: TRBV5-1; CDR3 protein: CASRPGTSTDTQYF
D gene: TRBD2; J gene: TRBJ2-2; V gene: TRBV20-1; CDR3 protein: CSARGSGRAYTGELFF
D gene: NA; J gene: TRBJ2-7; V gene: TRBV2; CDR3 protein: CASSGAEGRVLYEQYF
D gene: NA; J gene: TRBJ2-3; V gene: TRBV5-1; CDR3 protein: CASSLVRGTDTQYF
D gene: NA; J gene: TRBJ2-5; V gene: TRBV2; CDR3 protein: CASREGQTQYF
D gene: TRBD2; J gene: TRBJ2-1; V gene: TRBV20-1; CDR3 protein: CSARGTSGSYRGPYNEQFF
D gene: NA; J gene: TRBJ1-1; V gene: TRBV5-5; CDR3 protein: CASSWQDRLNTEAFF
D gene: NA; J gene: TRBJ2-2; V gene: TRBV12-3/TRBV12-4; CDR3 protein: CASRRGESGELFF
D gene: TRBD1; J gene: TRBJ2-7; V gene: TRBV4-1; CDR3 protein: CASSQVQGGFSSYEQYF
D gene: NA; J gene: TRBJ1-2; V gene: TRBV28; CDR3 protein: CASGDRLQGYTF
D gene: TRBD2; J gene: TRBJ2-2; V gene: TRBV7-2; CDR3 protein: CASTGGRESGELFF
D gene: NA; J gene: TRBJ1-6; V gene: TRBV4-3; CDR3 protein: CASSQGVGGKGSPLHF
D gene: TRBD2; J gene: TRBJ2-3; V gene: TRBV20-1; CDR3 protein: CSAGLAGVQDTQYF
D gene: NA; J gene: TRBJ1-1; V gene: TRBV12-3/TRBV12-4; CDR3 protein: CASSLRGTSTEAFF
D gene: TRBD1; J gene: TRBJ2-5; V gene: TRBV7-2; CDR3 protein: CASSSTDRVGETQYF
D gene: TRBD2; J gene: TRBJ2-1; V gene: TRBV20-1; CDR3 protein: CSAGTSGNINEQFF